This TCR beta chain came from a study of T-cell memory formation after mild COVID-19. Study-wide context: The two donors had largely donor-specific TCR clusters.

The ends were cut back, 9 bases at V and 6 bases at J, with 9 bases in the middle. This CDR3 is built from 11 residues. TCRdb reprocessed the 5' RACE reads via MiXCR and lists one record per CDR3 protein. Of a few hundred thousand distinct CDR3 sequences listed, about 23% are singletons. This TCR was recovered from an adult woman who had mild COVID-19 (a few samples of this study predate the infection). Cell type and time point are not known. This sequence joins TRBV12-3 or TRBV12-4 and TRBJ2-1, with D perhaps TRBD1 or TRBD2 (6 bases each). The sample consisted of PBMCs or a T cell subset sorted from them (not recorded which). In DNA form, the CDR3 reads TGTGCCAGTAGGGGGGTCAATGAGCAGTTCTTC. This encodes CASRGVNEQFF.